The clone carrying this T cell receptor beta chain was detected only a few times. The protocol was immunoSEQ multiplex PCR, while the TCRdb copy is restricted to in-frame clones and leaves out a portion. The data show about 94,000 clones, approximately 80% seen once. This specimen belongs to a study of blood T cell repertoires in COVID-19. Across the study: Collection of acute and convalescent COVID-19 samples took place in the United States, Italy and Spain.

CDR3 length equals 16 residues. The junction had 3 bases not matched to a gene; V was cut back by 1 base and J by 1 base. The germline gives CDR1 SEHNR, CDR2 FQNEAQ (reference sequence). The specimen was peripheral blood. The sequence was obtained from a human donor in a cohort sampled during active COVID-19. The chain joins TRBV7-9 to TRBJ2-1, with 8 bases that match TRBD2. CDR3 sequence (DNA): TGTGCCAGCAGCTTAGAGGTAGCGGGGTCCTACAATGAGCAGTTCTTC. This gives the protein CASSLEVAGSYNEQFF.